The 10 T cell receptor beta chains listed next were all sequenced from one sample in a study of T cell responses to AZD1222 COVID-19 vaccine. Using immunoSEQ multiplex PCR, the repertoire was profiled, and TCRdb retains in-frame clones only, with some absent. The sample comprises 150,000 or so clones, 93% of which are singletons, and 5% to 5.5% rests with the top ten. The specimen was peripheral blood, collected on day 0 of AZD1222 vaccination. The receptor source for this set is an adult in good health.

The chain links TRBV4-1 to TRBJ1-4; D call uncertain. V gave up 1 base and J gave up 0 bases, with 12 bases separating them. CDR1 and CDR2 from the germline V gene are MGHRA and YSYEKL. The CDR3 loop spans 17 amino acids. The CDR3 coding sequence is TGCGCCAGCAGCCAAGGGACCTTTGGGACAACTAATGAAAAACTGTTTTTT. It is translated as CASSQGTFGTTNEKLFF.

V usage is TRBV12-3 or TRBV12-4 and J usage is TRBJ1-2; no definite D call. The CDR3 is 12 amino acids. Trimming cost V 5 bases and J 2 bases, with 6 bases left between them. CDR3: CASSRSNYGYTF. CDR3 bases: TGTGCCAGCAGTCGTTCCAACTATGGCTACACCTTC.

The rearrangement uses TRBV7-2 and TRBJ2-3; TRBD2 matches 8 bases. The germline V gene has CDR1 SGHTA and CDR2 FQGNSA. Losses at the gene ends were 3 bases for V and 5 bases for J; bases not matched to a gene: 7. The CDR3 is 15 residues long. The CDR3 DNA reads TGTGCCAGCAGCTTCGTAGGACTAGCAGTAGATACGCAGTATTTT. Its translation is CASSFVGLAVDTQYF.

CDR3 in amino acids: CASSGWYNEAFF. The DNA for the CDR3 is TGTGCCAGCTCAGGGTGGTATAATGAAGCTTTCTTT. J is TRBJ1-1 and V is TRBV18; D call uncertain. Germline lookup yields CDR1 KGHSH and CDR2 LQKENI. Trimming removed 5 bases from V and 7 bases from J, with 11 bases in between. The CDR3 is 12 residues long.

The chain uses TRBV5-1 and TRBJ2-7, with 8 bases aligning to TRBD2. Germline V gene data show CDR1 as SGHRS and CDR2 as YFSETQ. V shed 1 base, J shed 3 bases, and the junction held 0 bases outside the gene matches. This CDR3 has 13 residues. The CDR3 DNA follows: TGCGCCAGCAGCTTGACTAGCGGCTACGAGCAGTACTTC. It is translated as CASSLTSGYEQYF.

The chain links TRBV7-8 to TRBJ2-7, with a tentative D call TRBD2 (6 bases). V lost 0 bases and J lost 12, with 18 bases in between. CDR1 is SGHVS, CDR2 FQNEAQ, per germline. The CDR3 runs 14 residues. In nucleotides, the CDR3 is TGTGCCAGCAGCTTAGCCGCAGAGAATGCGGGACGGTACTTC. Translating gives CASSLAAENAGRYF.

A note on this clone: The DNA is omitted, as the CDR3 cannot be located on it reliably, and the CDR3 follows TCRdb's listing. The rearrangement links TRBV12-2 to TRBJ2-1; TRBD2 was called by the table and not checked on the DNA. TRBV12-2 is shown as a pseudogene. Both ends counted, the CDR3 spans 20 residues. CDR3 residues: CASRPPIPPVAGGSYNEQFF.

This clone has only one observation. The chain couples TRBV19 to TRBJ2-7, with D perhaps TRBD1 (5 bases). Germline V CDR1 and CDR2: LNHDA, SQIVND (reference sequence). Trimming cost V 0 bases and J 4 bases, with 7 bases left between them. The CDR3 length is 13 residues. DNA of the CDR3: TGTGCCAGTAGTATAGACGACAGTTACGAGCAGTACTTC. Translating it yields CASSIDDSYEQYF.

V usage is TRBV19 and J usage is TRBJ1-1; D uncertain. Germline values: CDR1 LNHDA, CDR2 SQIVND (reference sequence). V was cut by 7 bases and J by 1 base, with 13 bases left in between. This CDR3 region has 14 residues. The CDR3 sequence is CASTRRAPNTEAFF. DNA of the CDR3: TGTGCCAGTACCCGCCGGGCTCCGAACACTGAAGCTTTCTTT.

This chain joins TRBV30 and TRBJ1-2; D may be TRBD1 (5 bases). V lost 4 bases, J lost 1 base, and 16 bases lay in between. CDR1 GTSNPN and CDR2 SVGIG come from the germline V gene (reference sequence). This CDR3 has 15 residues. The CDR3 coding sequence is TGTGCCTGGAAGCTGACAGAGACTGTTAACTATGGCTACACCTTC. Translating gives CAWKLTETVNYGYTF. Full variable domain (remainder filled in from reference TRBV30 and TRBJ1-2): SQTIHQWPATLVQPVGSPLSLECTVEGTSNPNLYWYRQAAGRGLQLLFYSVGIGQISSEVPQNLSASRPQDRQFILSSKKLLLSDSGFYLCAWKLTETVNYGYTFGSGTRLTVV.